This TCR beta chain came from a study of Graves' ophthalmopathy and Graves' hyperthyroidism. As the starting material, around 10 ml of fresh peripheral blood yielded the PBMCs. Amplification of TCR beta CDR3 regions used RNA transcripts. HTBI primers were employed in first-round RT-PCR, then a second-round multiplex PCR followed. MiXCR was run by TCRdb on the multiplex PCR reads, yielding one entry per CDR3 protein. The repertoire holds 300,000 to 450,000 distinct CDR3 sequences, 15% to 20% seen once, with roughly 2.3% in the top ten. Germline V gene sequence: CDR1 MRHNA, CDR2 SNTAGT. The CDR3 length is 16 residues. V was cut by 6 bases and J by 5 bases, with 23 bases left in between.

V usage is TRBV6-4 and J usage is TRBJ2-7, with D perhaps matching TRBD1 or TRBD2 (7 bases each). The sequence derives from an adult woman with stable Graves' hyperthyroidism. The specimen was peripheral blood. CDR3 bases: TGTGCCAGCAGATCAACCCGACAGGGACTAAGCGACGAGCAGTACTTC. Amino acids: CASRSTRQGLSDEQYF.